Included here is one TCR beta chain sequence, with context. Next came a second PCR, run for about 7 to 12 cycles, which used a sample-barcoded 5' primer along with a J-beta primer mix. MiXCR, applied by TCRdb to the 5' RACE reads, yields one record per CDR3 protein. This sample has some 1.6 million distinct CDR3 sequences, with around 36% found just once. The entry originates in a study of blood T cells in healthy people across ages. The receptor's source is a woman in her twenties or thirties in good health. The sample consisted of blood.

DNA of the CDR3: TGCAGTGCTAGAAAGTGGGCAGGGAACACGGATGAGCAGTTCTTC. It specifies CSARKWAGNTDEQFF. This chain links TRBV20-1 with TRBJ2-1; D perhaps matches TRBD1 (5 bases). The CDR3 contains 15 residues. The V end lost 2 bases, the J end lost 8 bases, and 19 bases lay between the germline ends. The germline V gene encodes CDR1 DFQATT and CDR2 SNEGSKA (reference sequence).